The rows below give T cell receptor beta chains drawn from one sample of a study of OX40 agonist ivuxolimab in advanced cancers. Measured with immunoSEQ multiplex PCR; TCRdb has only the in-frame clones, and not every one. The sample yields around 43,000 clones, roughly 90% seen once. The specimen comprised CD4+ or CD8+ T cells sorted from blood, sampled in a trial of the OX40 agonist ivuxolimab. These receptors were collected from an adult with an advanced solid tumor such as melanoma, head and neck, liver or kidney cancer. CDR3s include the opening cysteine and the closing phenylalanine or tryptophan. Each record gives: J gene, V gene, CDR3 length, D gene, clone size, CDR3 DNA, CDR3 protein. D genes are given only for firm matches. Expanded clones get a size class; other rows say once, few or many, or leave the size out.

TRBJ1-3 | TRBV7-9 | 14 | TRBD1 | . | TGTGCCAGCAGCAAAACAGGGGATGGAAACACCATATATTTT | CASSKTGDGNTIYF
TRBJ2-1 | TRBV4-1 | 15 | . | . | TGCGCCAGCAGCCCAGCCCAACCCCGGTACAATGAGCAGTTCTTC | CASSPAQPRYNEQFF
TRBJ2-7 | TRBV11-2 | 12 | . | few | TGTGCCAGCAGTTACCCGGGGTACGAGCAGTACTTC | CASSYPGYEQYF
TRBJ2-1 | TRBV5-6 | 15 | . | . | TGTGCCAGCAGGAAAAGGGGCAACTCCTACAATGAGCAGTTCTTC | CASRKRGNSYNEQFF
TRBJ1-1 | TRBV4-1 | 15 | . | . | TGCGCCAGCAGCCAAGTGCAGGGAGGGGGCACTGAAGCTTTCTTT | CASSQVQGGGTEAFF
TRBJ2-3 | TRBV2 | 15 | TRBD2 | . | TGTGCCAGCAGTGAGTGGCGGGGGAGCACAGATACGCAGTATTTT | CASSEWRGSTDTQYF
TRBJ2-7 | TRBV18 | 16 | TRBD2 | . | TGTGCCAGCTCCATAAGCGAGGCGGGAGGCCCCTACGAGCAGTACTTC | CASSISEAGGPYEQYF
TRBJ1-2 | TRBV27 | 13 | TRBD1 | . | TGTGCCAGCAGTCCCGGGACAGGGTATGGCTACACCTTC | CASSPGTGYGYTF
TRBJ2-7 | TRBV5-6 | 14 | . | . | TGTGCCAGCAGCTTGGTTCAGGGGTACTACGAGCAGTACTTC | CASSLVQGYYEQYF
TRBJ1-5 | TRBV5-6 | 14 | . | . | TGTGCCAGCAGAAGGGGGGAGAGCAATCAGCCCCAGCATTTT | CASRRGESNQPQHF
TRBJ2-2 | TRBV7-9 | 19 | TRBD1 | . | TGTGCCAGCACCGACCCCCGGGTACCGGGACAGGGCGGCACCGGGGAGCTGTTTTTT | CASTDPRVPGQGGTGELFF
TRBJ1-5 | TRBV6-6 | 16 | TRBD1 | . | TGTGCCAGCAGTTACCCTTCGCAGGGGGCGAAACAGCCCCAGCATTTT | CASSYPSQGAKQPQHF
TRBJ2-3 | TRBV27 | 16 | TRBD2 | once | TGTGCCAGCAGTTTGCTAGCGGGGTTAGACACAGATACGCAGTATTTT | CASSLLAGLDTDTQYF
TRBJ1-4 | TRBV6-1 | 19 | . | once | TGTGCCAGCAGTGAATTTGGACAAACGGAATCTCCGAGAAATGAAAAACTGTTTTTT | CASSEFGQTESPRNEKLFF
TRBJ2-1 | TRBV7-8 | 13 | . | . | TGTGCCAGCAGCTTAGCTACCAGAAATGAGCAGTTCTTC | CASSLATRNEQFF
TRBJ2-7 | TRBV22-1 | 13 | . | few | TGTCCTGGGAGCGCACTAAAGGGCTACGAGCAGTACTTC | CPGSALKGYEQYF
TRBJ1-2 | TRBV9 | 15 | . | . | TGTGCCAGCAGCCCGGCAGGGAGGACAGCCTATGGCTACACCTTC | CASSPAGRTAYGYTF
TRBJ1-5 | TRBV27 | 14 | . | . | TGTGCCAGCAATGGTGGGGAAGAAGATCAGCCCCAGCATTTT | CASNGGEEDQPQHF
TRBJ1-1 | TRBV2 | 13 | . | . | TGTGCCAGCAAGGATCAGGGGAACACTGAAGCTTTCTTT | CASKDQGNTEAFF
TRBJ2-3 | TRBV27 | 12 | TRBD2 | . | TGTGCCACCCTTTCGGGGGGGCGTACGCAGTATTTT | CATLSGGRTQYF
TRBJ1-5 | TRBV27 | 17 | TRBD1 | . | TGTGCCAGCAGCCGAGCCCCGGGACAGGGAAGGAAGCAGCCCCAGCATTTT | CASSRAPGQGRKQPQHF
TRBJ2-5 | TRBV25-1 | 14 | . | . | TGTGCCAGCAGTGAATATGGGTCCCAAGAGACCCAGTACTTC | CASSEYGSQETQYF
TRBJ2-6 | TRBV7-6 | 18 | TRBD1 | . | TGTGCCAGCAGCCCGCGGACAGGGATGGCCTCTGGGGCCAACGTCCTGACTTTC | CASSPRTGMASGANVLTF
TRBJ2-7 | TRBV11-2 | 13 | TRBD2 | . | TGTGCCAGCAGCTTAGTGCGGCTAGCGGAGGTAAACTTC | CASSLVRLAEVNF
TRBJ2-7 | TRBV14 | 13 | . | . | TGTGCCAGCAGCCCGGGCGGGGCCTACGAGCAGTACTTC | CASSPGGAYEQYF
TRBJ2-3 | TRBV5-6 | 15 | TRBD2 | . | TGTGCCAGCACATCACTAGCGGGAGTGCCAGATACGCAGTATTTT | CASTSLAGVPDTQYF
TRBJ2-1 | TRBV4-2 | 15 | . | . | TGTGCCAGCAGCCAAGAGAGAACGGTAGGCAATGAGCAGTTCTTC | CASSQERTVGNEQFF
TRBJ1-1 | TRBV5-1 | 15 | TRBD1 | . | TGCGCCAGCAGCCTGTCCTGGGATAGACAGGGTGAAGCTTTCTTT | CASSLSWDRQGEAFF
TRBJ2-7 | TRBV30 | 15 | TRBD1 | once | TGTGCCTGGAGTGCCTACGGGACAGTTGGCTACGAGCAGTACTTC | CAWSAYGTVGYEQYF
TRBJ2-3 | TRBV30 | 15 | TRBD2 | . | TGTGCCTGGAGTTTACGCGGGAGGGCCGCAGATACGCAGTATTTT | CAWSLRGRAADTQYF
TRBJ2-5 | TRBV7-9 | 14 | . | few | TGTGCCAGCAGCTTAGCCGGGTTTCAAGAGACCCAGTACTTC | CASSLAGFQETQYF
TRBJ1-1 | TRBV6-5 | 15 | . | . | TGTGCCAGCATGATCCGGACAGACGGGGGGACTGAAGCTTTCTTT | CASMIRTDGGTEAFF
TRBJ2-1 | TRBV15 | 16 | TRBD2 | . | TGTGCCACCAGCAGAGTTGGGACTAGAATCTACAATGAGCAGTTCTTC | CATSRVGTRIYNEQFF
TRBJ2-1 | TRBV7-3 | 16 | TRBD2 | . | TGTGCCAGCAGCGCTTCTAGCGGGGGAAGGCACAATGAGCAGTTCTTC | CASSASSGGRHNEQFF
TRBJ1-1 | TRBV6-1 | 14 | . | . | TGTGCCAGCAGTGAAGGACAGATACACACTGAAGCTTTCTTT | CASSEGQIHTEAFF
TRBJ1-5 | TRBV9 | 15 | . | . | TGTGCCAGCAGCGTGGAAGGGAATCCAAATCAGCCCCAGCATTTT | CASSVEGNPNQPQHF
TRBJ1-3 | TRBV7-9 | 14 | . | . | TGTGCCAGCAGCTTAGCGAATTCGGGAAACACCATATATTTT | CASSLANSGNTIYF
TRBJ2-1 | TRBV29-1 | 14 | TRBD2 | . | TGCAGCGTTGAAGGCGGGAGGGCCGGGAATGAGCAGTTCTTC | CSVEGGRAGNEQFF
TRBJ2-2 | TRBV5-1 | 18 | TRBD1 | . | TGCGCCAGCAGCTTGGAAGGGACCGGGACAGCATACACCGGGGAGCTGTTTTTT | CASSLEGTGTAYTGELFF
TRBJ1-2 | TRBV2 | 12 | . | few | TGTGCCAGCAGCGACTTCACAACCGGCTACACCTTC | CASSDFTTGYTF
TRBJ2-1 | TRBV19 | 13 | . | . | TGTGCCACCTCAGCGGTCCCAGGAGATGAGCAGTTCTTC | CATSAVPGDEQFF
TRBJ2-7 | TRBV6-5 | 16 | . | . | TGTGCCAGCAGTTACTCGGTGGGCAGGGGGGGGTACGAGCAATACTTC | CASSYSVGRGGYEQYF
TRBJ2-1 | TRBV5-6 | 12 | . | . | TGTGCCAGCACCGGCGGTATCTATGAGCAGTTCTTC | CASTGGIYEQFF
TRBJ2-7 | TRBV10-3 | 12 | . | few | TGTGCCATCAGTGACTCAAGCTACGAGCAGTACTTC | CAISDSSYEQYF
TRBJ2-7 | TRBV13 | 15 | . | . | TGTGCCAGCAGCCCGTCACCGACGGTGGGGGACGAGCAGTACTTC | CASSPSPTVGDEQYF
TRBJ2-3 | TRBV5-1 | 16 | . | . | TGCGCCAGCAGCTTAGAGGGGGGCGCATCCCTAGATACGCAGTATTTT | CASSLEGGASLDTQYF
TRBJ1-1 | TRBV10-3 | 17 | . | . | TGTGCCATCAGTGCCTCGGGGGGAGGGACTAACGAGCCTGAAGCTTTCTTT | CAISASGGGTNEPEAFF
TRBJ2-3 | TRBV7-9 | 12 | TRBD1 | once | TGTGCCAGCGGACAGGGGACAGATACGCAGTATTTT | CASGQGTDTQYF
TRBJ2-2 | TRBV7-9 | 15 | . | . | TGTGCCAGCAGCGGGGGCGGGAGTGAGACCGGGGAGCTGTTTTTT | CASSGGGSETGELFF
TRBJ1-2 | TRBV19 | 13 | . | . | TGTGCCAGTGGTCCCGGGGAGGCGGTCGGCTACACCTTC | CASGPGEAVGYTF
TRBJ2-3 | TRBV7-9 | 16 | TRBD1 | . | TGTGCCAGCAGCTTAGCGAGGACAGGGAACACAGATACGCAGTATTTT | CASSLARTGNTDTQYF
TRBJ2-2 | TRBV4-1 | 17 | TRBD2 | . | TGCGCCAGCAGCCAAGATAGCGGGGGGGCTAGCACCGGGGAGCTGTTTTTT | CASSQDSGGASTGELFF
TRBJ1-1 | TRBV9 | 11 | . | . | TGTGCCAGCAGCCCACGGGGGGGTATGCTCTTT | CASSPRGGMLF
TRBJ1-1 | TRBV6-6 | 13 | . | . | TGTGCCAGCAGTGACACTCGGAACACTGAAGCTTTCTTT | CASSDTRNTEAFF
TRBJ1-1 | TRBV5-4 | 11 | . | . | TGTGCCAGCAGCGTTACAGGAGAAGCTTTCTTT | CASSVTGEAFF
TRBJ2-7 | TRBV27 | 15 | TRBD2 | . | TGTGCCAGCAGCTCCAGACTAGCGGGGAGCTACGAGCAGTACTTC | CASSSRLAGSYEQYF
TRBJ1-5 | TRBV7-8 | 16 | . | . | TGTGCCAGCAGCTCCCGGAGGCAGGGGAGCAATCAGCCCCAGCATTTT | CASSSRRQGSNQPQHF
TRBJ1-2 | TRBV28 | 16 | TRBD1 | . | TGTGCCAGCAGCCTTACAGGGGGCGTCAGTCTCGATGGCTACACCTTC | CASSLTGGVSLDGYTF
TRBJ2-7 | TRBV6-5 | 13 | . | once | TGTGCCAGCAGCCCTTCAGGGTGGGACGAGCAGTACTTC | CASSPSGWDEQYF
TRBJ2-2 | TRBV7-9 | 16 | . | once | TGTGCCAGCAGCCCGGACAAGAAGGGGGACACCGGGGAGCTGTTTTTT | CASSPDKKGDTGELFF